These T cell receptor beta chains were read from a single sample in a study of T-cell memory formation after mild COVID-19. TCRdb analysed the 5' RACE reads with MiXCR anew, one entry per CDR3 protein. The data show more than 250,000 distinct CDR3 sequences, about 16% seen once. Material for sequencing was PBMCs or a T cell subset sorted from them (not recorded which). Every receptor here comes from a man younger than 35 who had mild COVID-19 (a few samples of this study predate the infection). Cell type and time point are not known. CDR3s include the opening cysteine and the closing phenylalanine or tryptophan. The order of the fields is J gene, clone size, V gene, D gene, CDR3 DNA, CDR3 protein. A D gene is named only where the DNA matches it firmly. For some rows the clone size is stated as once, few or many, or as a class when expanded; others skip it.

>TRBJ1-6|.|TRBV6-5|.
TGTGCCAGCAGTTACGCGGAAAATTCACCCCTCCACTTT
CASSYAENSPLHF
>TRBJ1-5|.|TRBV28|.
TGTGCCAGCAGTTTACCCCCAAGGGGGAGAGGAGGACGTCAGCCCCAGCATTTT
CASSLPPRGRGGRQPQHF
>TRBJ1-3|few|TRBV18|TRBD1
TGTGCCAGCTCACGGCAAACAGGGGGCTCTGGAAACACCATATATTTT
CASSRQTGGSGNTIYF
>TRBJ2-1|many|TRBV7-7|TRBD2
TGTGCTAGCAGCCCTTTCGGGGGGGCCCCCAATGAGCAGTTCTTC
CASSPFGGAPNEQFF
>TRBJ2-1|.|TRBV5-1|.
TGCGCCAGCAGCTTGGCCGGCGAATCTTACAATGAGCAGTTCTTC
CASSLAGESYNEQFF
>TRBJ1-5|many|TRBV20-1|TRBD1
TGCAGTGCCGAGACCGCCGGGACAGGAGATCAGCCCCAGCATTTT
CSAETAGTGDQPQHF
>TRBJ1-2|.|TRBV5-6|.
TGTGCCAGCAGCTTGACACTCCACTATGGCTACACCTTC
CASSLTLHYGYTF
>TRBJ1-4|.|TRBV7-2|.
TGTGCCAGCAGCTCGAGTGCAACTAATGAAAAACTGTTTTTT
CASSSSATNEKLFF
>TRBJ2-5|.|TRBV24-1|.
TGTGCCACCAGTGATACACGGGGGTACCAAGAGACCCAGTACTTC
CATSDTRGYQETQYF
>TRBJ2-3|.|TRBV20-1|TRBD1
TGCAGTGCTAGAGGGACAGGAGGCACAGATACGCAGTATTTT
CSARGTGGTDTQYF
>TRBJ2-5|.|TRBV6-6|.
TGTGCCAGCAGAACGACAGGGAGGAGGGAAGAGACCCAGTACTTC
CASRTTGRREETQYF
>TRBJ2-6|few|TRBV6-1|.
TGTGCCAGCAGTGAAGCTTACAGGCCCTCTGGGGCCAACGTCCTGACTTTC
CASSEAYRPSGANVLTF
>TRBJ2-7|many|TRBV5-1|.
TGCGCCAGCAGCTTGGGAAGGGCCCTAACCTACGAGCAGTACTTC
CASSLGRALTYEQYF
>TRBJ1-6|few|TRBV10-3|.
TGTGCCATCCGTCTGGGGCATAATTCACCCCTCCACTTT
CAIRLGHNSPLHF
>TRBJ1-5|.|TRBV7-2|.
TGTGCCAGCAGCTTAGACCACCCACCCAAGGGTTATCAGCCCCAGCATTTT
CASSLDHPPKGYQPQHF
>TRBJ1-1|few|TRBV20-1|.
TGCAGTGCTGGGGGGGTGAACACTGAAGCTTTCTTT
CSAGGVNTEAFF
>TRBJ2-4|.|TRBV4-3|TRBD2
TGCGCCAGCAGCCAAGATGGGGGACTAGTGATTCCAAACATTCAGTACTTC
CASSQDGGLVIPNIQYF
>TRBJ2-1|few|TRBV12-3/TRBV12-4|TRBD2
TGTGCCAGCAGTTTCGGGGGGGCCCGGGAGCAGTTCTTC
CASSFGGAREQFF
>TRBJ2-3|.|TRBV12-3/TRBV12-4|TRBD2
TGTGCCAGCAGTTCCCGACTAGCGGGGGGGAGAAGCACAGATACGCAGTATTTT
CASSSRLAGGRSTDTQYF
>TRBJ2-3|few|TRBV29-1|.
TGCAGCGTACCGGGCCAAACCCGGGTGACAGATACGCAGTATTTT
CSVPGQTRVTDTQYF
>TRBJ1-1|.|TRBV7-8|.
TGTGCCAGCAGCATCCGACGGGACGCTGAAGCTTTCTTT
CASSIRRDAEAFF
>TRBJ2-7|few|TRBV5-1|TRBD1
TGCGCCAGCGGGACAGAGAGCTCCTACGAGCAGTACTTC
CASGTESSYEQYF
>TRBJ2-7|.|TRBV24-1|.
TGTGCCACCAGTGATTTAGTGGACGTAACGGACGAGCAGTACTTC
CATSDLVDVTDEQYF
>TRBJ2-2|many|TRBV27|.
TGTGCCAGCAGTTCGCGTGGAGACAGAATAACCGGGGAGCTGTTTTTT
CASSSRGDRITGELFF
>TRBJ1-5|.|TRBV6-2/TRBV6-3|.
TGTGCCAGCGGTTCGGACAGCTACAATCAGCCCCAGCATTTT
CASGSDSYNQPQHF
>TRBJ1-5|.|TRBV7-2|TRBD1
TGTGCCAGCAGCCCCGCGCAGGGGGATTTTCAGCCCCAGCATTTT
CASSPAQGDFQPQHF
>TRBJ2-2|.|TRBV7-9|.
TGTGCCAGCAGCAACCCCGGGGGGCCCACCGGGGAGCTGTTTTTT
CASSNPGGPTGELFF
>TRBJ2-7|many|TRBV7-6|.
TGTGCCAGCAGCTTAAGGCAGGGTGGCTACGAGCAGTACTTC
CASSLRQGGYEQYF
>TRBJ1-3|.|TRBV5-1|.
TGCGCCAGCAGCCCGGGGCAGGGATGGCCAGGAAACACCATATATTTT
CASSPGQGWPGNTIYF
>TRBJ1-1|many|TRBV4-2|.
TGTGCCAGCAGCCAAGCTGCGGGGATTGGGGACACTGAAGCTTTCTTT
CASSQAAGIGDTEAFF
>TRBJ2-3|.|TRBV12-3/TRBV12-4|TRBD1
TGTGCCAGCAGTCCACAGGGGGCAAATACGCAGTATTTT
CASSPQGANTQYF
>TRBJ2-5|few|TRBV23-1|.
TGCGCCTGGCCGAGAGAGACCCAGTACTTC
CAWPRETQYF
>TRBJ2-3|few|TRBV2|TRBD2
TGTGCCAGCAGTGAAGAGCGGGGGTCCACAGATACGCAGTATTTT
CASSEERGSTDTQYF
>TRBJ2-2|few|TRBV6-6|.
TGTGCCAGCAGTTGGCAGTCGAACACCGGGGAGCTGTTTTTT
CASSWQSNTGELFF
>TRBJ2-1|many|TRBV3-1|.
TGTGCCAGCAGCCAATTCCTGGGAGTCGAGCAGTTCTTC
CASSQFLGVEQFF
>TRBJ1-1|few|TRBV5-1|TRBD1
TGCGCCAGCAGGATCTGGACAGGAAACACTGAAGCTTTCTTT
CASRIWTGNTEAFF
>TRBJ2-6|few|TRBV28|.
TGTGCCAGCAGTTTATCCGGAGGGGCCAACGTCCTGACTTTC
CASSLSGGANVLTF
>TRBJ2-1|few|TRBV6-5|TRBD2
TGTGCCAGCAGTATCGGGGGGCTAGCGGGGCCGAATGAGCAGTTCTTC
CASSIGGLAGPNEQFF
>TRBJ1-1|.|TRBV28|.
TGTGCCAGCAGTTTTGGGGACACCCGGGGGAACACTGAAGCTTTCTTT
CASSFGDTRGNTEAFF